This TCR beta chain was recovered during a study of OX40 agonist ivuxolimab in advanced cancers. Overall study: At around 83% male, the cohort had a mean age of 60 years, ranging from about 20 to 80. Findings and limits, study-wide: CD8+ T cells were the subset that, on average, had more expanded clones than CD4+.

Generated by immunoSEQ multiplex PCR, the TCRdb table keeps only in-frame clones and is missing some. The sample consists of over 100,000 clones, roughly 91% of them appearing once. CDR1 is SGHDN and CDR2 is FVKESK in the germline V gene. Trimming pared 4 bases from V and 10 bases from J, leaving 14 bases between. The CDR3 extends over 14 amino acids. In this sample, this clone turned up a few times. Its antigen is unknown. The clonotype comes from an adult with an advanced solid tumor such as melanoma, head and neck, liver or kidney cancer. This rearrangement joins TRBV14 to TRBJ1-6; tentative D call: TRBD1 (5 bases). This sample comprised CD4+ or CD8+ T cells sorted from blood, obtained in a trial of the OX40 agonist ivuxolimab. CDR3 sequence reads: CASSRGWGESPLHF. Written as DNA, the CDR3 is TGTGCCAGCAGCCGAGGTTGGGGGGAATCACCCCTCCACTTT.